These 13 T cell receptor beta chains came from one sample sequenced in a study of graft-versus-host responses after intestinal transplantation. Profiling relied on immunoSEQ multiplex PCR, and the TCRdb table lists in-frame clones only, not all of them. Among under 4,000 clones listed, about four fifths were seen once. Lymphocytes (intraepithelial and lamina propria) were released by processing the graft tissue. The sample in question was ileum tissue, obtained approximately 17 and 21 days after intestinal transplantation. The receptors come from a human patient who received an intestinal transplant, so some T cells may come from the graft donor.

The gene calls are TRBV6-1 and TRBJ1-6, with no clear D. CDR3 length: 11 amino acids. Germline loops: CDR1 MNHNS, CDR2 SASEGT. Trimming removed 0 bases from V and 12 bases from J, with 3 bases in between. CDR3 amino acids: CASSEARPLHF. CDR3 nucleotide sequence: TGTGCCAGCAGTGAAGCGCGACCCCTCCACTTT.

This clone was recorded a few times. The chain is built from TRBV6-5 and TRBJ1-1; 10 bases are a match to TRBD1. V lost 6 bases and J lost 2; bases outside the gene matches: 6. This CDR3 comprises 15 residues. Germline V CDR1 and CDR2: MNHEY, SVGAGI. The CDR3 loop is CASSMTGGPNTEAFF. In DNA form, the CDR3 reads TGTGCCAGCAGCATGACAGGGGGCCCCAACACTGAAGCTTTCTTT.

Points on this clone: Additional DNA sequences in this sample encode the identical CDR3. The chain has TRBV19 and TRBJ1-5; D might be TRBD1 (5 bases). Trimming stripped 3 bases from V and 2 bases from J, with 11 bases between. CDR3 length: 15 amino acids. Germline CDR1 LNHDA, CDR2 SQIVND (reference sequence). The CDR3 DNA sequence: TGTGCCAGTAGTATTGGTCAGGGTGGCAATCAGCCCCAGCATTTT. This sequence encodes CASSIGQGGNQPQHF.

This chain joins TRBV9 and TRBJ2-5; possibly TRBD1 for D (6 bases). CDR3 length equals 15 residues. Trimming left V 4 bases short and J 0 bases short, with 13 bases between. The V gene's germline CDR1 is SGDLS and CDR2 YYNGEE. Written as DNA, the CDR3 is TGTGCCAGCAGCTCCCTGGACAGATACCAAGAGACCCAGTACTTC. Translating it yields CASSSLDRYQETQYF.

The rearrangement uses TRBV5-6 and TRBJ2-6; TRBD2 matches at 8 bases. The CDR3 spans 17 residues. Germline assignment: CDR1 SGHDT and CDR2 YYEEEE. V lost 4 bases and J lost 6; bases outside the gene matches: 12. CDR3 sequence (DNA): TGTGCCAGCAGCATTCAGACGGGAGGGGTCCTGGCCAACGTCCTGACTTTC. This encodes CASSIQTGGVLANVLTF.

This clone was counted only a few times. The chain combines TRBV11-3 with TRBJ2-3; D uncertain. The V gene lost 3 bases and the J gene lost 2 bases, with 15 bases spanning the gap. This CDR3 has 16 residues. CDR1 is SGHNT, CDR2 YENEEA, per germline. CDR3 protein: CASSLTRLRYTDTQYF. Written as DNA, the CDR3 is TGTGCCAGCAGCTTGACCCGACTTAGATACACAGATACGCAGTATTTT.

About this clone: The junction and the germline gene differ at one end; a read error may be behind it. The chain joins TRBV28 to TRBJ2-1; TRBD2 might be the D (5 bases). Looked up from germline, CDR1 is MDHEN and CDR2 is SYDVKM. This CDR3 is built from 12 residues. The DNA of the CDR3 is TGTGCCAGCAGCCCTATTCCGAAGGAGGAGGTCTTC. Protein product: CASSPIPKEEVF.

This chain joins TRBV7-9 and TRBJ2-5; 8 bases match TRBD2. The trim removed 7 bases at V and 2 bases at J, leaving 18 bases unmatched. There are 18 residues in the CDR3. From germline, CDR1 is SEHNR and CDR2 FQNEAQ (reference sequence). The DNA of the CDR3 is TGTGCCAGCACCGATAGACGGAGCGGGGGCCACAGACAAGAGACCCAGTACTTC. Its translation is CASTDRRSGGHRQETQYF. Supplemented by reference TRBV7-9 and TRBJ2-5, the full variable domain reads DTGVSQNPRHKITKRGQNVTFRCDPISEHNRLYWYRQTLGQGPEFLTYFQNEAQLEKSRLLSDRFSAERPKGSFSTLEIQRTEQGDSAMYLCASTDRRSGGHRQETQYFGPGTRLLVL.

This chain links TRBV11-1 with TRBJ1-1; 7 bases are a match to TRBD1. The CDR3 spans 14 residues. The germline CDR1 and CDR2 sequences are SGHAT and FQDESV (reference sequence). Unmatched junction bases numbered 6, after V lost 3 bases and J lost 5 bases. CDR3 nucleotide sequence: TGTGCCAGCAGCTTCAGGGGGTTTGGGACTGAAGCTTTCTTT. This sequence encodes CASSFRGFGTEAFF. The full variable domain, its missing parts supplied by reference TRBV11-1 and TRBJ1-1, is EAEVAQSPRYKITEKSQAVAFWCDPISGHATLYWYRQILGQGPELLVQFQDESVVDDSQLPKDRFSAERLKGVDSTLKIQPAELGDSAMYLCASSFRGFGTEAFFGQGTRLTVV.

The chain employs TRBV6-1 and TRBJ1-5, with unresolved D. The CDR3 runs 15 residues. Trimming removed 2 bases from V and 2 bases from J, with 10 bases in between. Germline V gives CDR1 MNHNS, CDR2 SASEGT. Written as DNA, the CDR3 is TGTGCCAGCAGTGAACGCGGGCTCGGCAATCAGCCCCAGCATTTT. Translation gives CASSERGLGNQPQHF.

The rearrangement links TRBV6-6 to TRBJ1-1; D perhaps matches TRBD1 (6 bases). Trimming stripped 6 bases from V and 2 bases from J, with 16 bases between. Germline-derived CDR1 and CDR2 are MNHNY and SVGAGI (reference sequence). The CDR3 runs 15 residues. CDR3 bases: TGTGCCAGCAGATCGGGGGGCGAGATCAACACTGAAGCTTTCTTT. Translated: CASRSGGEINTEAFF.

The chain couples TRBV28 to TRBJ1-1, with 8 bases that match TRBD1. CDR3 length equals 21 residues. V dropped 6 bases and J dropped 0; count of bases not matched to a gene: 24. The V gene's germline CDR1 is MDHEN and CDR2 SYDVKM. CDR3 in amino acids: CASSEIYGGGQGAFMNTEAFF. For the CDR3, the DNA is TGTGCCAGCAGCGAGATATATGGGGGGGGCCAGGGGGCTTTTATGAACACTGAAGCTTTCTTT.

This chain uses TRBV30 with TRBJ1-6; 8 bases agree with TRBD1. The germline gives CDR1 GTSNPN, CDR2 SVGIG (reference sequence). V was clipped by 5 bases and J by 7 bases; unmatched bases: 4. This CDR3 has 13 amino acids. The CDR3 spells CAWSGQGNSPLHF. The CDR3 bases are TGTGCCTGGTCCGGACAGGGCAATTCACCCCTCCACTTT.